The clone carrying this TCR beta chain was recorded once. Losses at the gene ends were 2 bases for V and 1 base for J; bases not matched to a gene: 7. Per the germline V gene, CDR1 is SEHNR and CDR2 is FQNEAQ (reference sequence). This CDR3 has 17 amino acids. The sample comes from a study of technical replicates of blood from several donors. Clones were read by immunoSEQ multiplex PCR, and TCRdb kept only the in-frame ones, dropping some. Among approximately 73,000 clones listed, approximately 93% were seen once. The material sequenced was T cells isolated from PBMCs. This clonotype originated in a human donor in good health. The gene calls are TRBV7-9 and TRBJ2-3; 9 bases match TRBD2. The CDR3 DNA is TGTGCCAGCAGCTTATTGCCTAGCGGGAAATGCACAGATACGCAGTATTTT. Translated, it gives CASSLLPSGKCTDTQYF.